Listed below are T cell receptor beta chains from one sample, sequenced in a study of blood T cell repertoires in COVID-19. Produced via immunoSEQ multiplex PCR; TCRdb's table is partial and in-frame only. Among 85,000 or so clones listed, 90% to 95% were seen once. Sequenced: peripheral blood. The receptors shown here come from a human donor with active COVID-19. The donor label of this sample is uncertain. Each CDR3 is given with its conserved first and last residue. Fields, in order: clone size, V gene, J gene, D gene, CDR3 DNA, CDR3 protein. A D gene is named only where the DNA matches it firmly. Clone sizes are given selectively: once, few, many, or a class where the clone is expanded.

>.|TRBV28|TRBJ1-2|TRBD1
TGTGCCAGCAGCAGCGACAGGGTCGGGCGCTATGGCTACACCTTC
CASSSDRVGRYGYTF
>.|TRBV6-5|TRBJ2-3|.
TGTGCCAGCAGCTACAGTTCAGGGATTGGAAATACGCAGTATTTT
CASSYSSGIGNTQYF
>.|TRBV28|TRBJ2-7|.
TGTGCCAGCAGTCCCCGAGGAGCGGAAAACTCCTACGAGCAGTACTTC
CASSPRGAENSYEQYF
>.|TRBV24-1|TRBJ2-2|TRBD2
TGTGCCACCAGTGACGGACTAGCGGGGAACACCGGGGAGCTGTTTTTT
CATSDGLAGNTGELFF
>.|TRBV20-1|TRBJ2-1|.
TGCAGTGCTAGAGGAGATGAGCAGTTCTTC
CSARGDEQFF
>.|TRBV5-1|TRBJ2-7|TRBD1
TGCGCCAGCAGCTTGGGACAGGGATCCCCCTACGAGCAGTACTTC
CASSLGQGSPYEQYF
>.|TRBV7-9|TRBJ2-7|TRBD1
TGTGCCAGCAGCTTAGTGGGGGGACAGGGCCCGCACTTC
CASSLVGGQGPHF
>.|TRBV9|TRBJ1-3|.
TGTGCCAGCAGCCTGGGGGAGGCTGGAAACACCATATATTTT
CASSLGEAGNTIYF
>.|TRBV12-3/TRBV12-4|TRBJ1-1|.
TGTGCCAGCAGTTTTGAGGGCCCTCCGGCTTTCTTT
CASSFEGPPAFF
>.|TRBV14|TRBJ2-7|.
TGTGCCAGCAGCCGAATGGACAGAGGGGAGCAGTACTTC
CASSRMDRGEQYF
>once|TRBV29-1|TRBJ1-1|.
TGCAGCGTTGGACAGAAAGTTGAAGCTTTCTTT
CSVGQKVEAFF
>few|TRBV11-3|TRBJ1-1|.
TGTGCCAGCAGCGGAAGAGGGTCGGGGAGTATCGCTGAAGCTTTCTTT
CASSGRGSGSIAEAFF
>once|TRBV5-1|TRBJ2-1|.
TGCGCCAGCAGCCCGGGTGGGGGGACCTACAATGAGCAGTTCTTC
CASSPGGGTYNEQFF
>.|TRBV18|TRBJ1-2|TRBD1
TGTGCCAGCTCACTCGGGACAGGGACAGCGGGCTATGGCTACACCTTC
CASSLGTGTAGYGYTF
>.|TRBV7-6|TRBJ1-1|.
TGTGCCAGCAGCTCCCACCCCCCCGGGAACATCGGCACTGAAGCTTTCTTT
CASSSHPPGNIGTEAFF
>.|TRBV7-9|TRBJ2-3|TRBD1
TGTGCCAGCAGCTTAGCGGGGACAGGGAACACAGATACGCAGTATTTT
CASSLAGTGNTDTQYF
>.|TRBV5-1|TRBJ2-1|TRBD2
TGCGCCAGCAGCTTAGATGCCGGGACTAGCGGGAGACCACGGGACAATGAGCAGTTCTTC
CASSLDAGTSGRPRDNEQFF
>.|TRBV6-2/TRBV6-3|TRBJ2-7|TRBD1
TGTGCCAGCAGTCGGACAGGTGAGGGGTACGAGCAGTACTTC
CASSRTGEGYEQYF
>.|TRBV28|TRBJ2-7|TRBD1
TGTGCCAGCAGTTTACTTGGTAGGGGGCTTGTCTCGGGCGAGCAGTACTTC
CASSLLGRGLVSGEQYF
>.|TRBV6-5|TRBJ2-7|TRBD2
TGTGCCAGCAAGCGGGGGGGCGAGCAGTACTTC
CASKRGGEQYF
>few|TRBV7-2|TRBJ2-7|.
TGTGCCAGCAGCCCCCAACGGGGTTCCTACGAGCAGTACTTC
CASSPQRGSYEQYF
>.|TRBV2|TRBJ2-1|TRBD1
TGTGCCAGTGAGCCCGGGACAGGCTTTGAGCAGTTCTTC
CASEPGTGFEQFF
>.|TRBV14|TRBJ1-3|.
TGTGCCAGCAGCCAACGCGCCCGAGGAGGAAACACCATATATTTT
CASSQRARGGNTIYF
>once|TRBV28|TRBJ2-5|TRBD1
TGTGCCAGCAGTCCCCAGACAGGGGCCCAAGAGACCCAGTACTTC
CASSPQTGAQETQYF
>.|TRBV5-8|TRBJ2-3|.
TGTGCCAGTAGGAAACGGGGAAACACAGATACGCAGTATTTT
CASRKRGNTDTQYF
>.|TRBV3-1/TRBV3-2|TRBJ2-5|.
TGTGCCAGCAGCCAACTCACAACAGGGAGCGGCGGAGAGACCCAGTACTTC
CASSQLTTGSGGETQYF
>once|TRBV15|TRBJ2-3|.
TGTGCCACCAGCATTCGACACCAGGGGACAGATACGCAGTATTTT
CATSIRHQGTDTQYF
>.|TRBV3-1/TRBV3-2|TRBJ2-3|TRBD2
TGTGCCACCAAGGGTCCGAGCGGGAGGCGCACAGATACGCAGTATTTT
CATKGPSGRRTDTQYF
>.|TRBV27|TRBJ2-1|.
TGTGCCAGCAGTTTACTCGGGGGACAGTCCTACAATGAGCAGTTCTTC
CASSLLGGQSYNEQFF